There are a few counts of the clone carrying this TCR beta chain. Germline CDR1 SGHTA, CDR2 FQGNSA. This CDR3 is 14 amino acids long. The V end was cut by 0 bases, the J end by 5 bases, with 10 bases between. This entry is derived from a study of T cell repertoires in cytomegalovirus infection. TCRdb processed the reads anew with MiXCR; each CDR3 protein has one entry. The data contain approximately 290,000 distinct CDR3 sequences, about 26% of them seen just once; the ten biggest clones take up about 15%. This TCR was recovered from a human donor in good health (CMV status not recorded). Some clones in this sample may be carry-over from other donors' samples. V and J are TRBV7-2 and TRBJ2-5; D not certain. The material sequenced was PBMCs. This chain's CDR3 is CASSLAPGLETQYF. The CDR3, as DNA: TGTGCCAGCAGCTTAGCGCCTGGGTTGGAGACCCAGTACTTC. Looking up the rest from reference TRBV7-2 and TRBJ2-5 gives the full variable domain: GAGVSQSPSNKVTEKGKDVELRCDPISGHTALYWYRQSLGQGLEFLIYFQGNSAPDKSGLPSDRFSAERTGGSVSTLTIQRTQQEDSAVYLCASSLAPGLETQYFGPGTRLLVL.